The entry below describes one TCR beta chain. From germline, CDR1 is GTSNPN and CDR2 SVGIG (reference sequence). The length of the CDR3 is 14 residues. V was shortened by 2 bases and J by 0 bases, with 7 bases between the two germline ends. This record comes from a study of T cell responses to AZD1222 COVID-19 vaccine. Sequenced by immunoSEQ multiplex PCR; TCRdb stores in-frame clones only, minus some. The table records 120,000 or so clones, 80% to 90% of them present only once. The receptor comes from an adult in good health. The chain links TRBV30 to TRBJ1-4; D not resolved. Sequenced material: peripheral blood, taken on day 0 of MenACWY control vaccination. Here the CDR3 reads CAWSPGSTNEKLFF. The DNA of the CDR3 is TGTGCCTGGAGTCCGGGCTCAACTAATGAAAAACTGTTTTTT.